This T cell receptor beta chain was identified during a study of PD-1 blockade in mismatch repair-deficient tumors. Study outcomes and limitations: Rapid post-treatment expansion, then contraction, generally preceding radiologic response, marked tumor-resident clones.

Profiled with immunoSEQ multiplex PCR; TCRdb holds only in-frame clones, not every one. The sample carries approximately 120,000 clones, roughly nine tenths recorded once. CDR1 is SGHTA, CDR2 FQGNSA, per germline. Trimming cost V 5 bases and J 4 bases; bases outside gene matches: 8. The CDR3 is made up of 15 amino acids. Every patient had mismatch repair deficiency by PCR or immunohistochemistry. About this clone itself: The antigen is not known.

This specimen was peripheral blood, taken 44 weeks after starting pembrolizumab. The rearrangement uses TRBV7-2 and TRBJ1-2; 9 bases agree with TRBD1. This TCR derives from an adult with mismatch repair-deficient cancer. The chain's CDR3 is CASSQIGQGSYGYTF. In DNA, the CDR3 is TGTGCCAGCAGCCAAATAGGACAGGGGTCCTATGGCTACACCTTC.